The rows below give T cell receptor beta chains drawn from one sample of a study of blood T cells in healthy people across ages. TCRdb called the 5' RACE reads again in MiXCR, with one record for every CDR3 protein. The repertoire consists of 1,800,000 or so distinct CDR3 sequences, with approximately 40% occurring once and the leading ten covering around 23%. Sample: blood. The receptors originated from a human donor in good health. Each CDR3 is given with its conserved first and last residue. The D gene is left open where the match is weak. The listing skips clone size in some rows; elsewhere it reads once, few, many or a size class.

DNA: TGTGCCGGCAGTAACGGACAGGCTGGGCGGATTCAGTACTTC; CDR3: CAGSNGQAGRIQYF; J: TRBJ2-4; size: NA; V: TRBV7-2; D: TRBD1
DNA: TGTGCCATCAGGGGTAATCAGGAGAATGAAAAACTGTTTTTT; CDR3: CAIRGNQENEKLFF; J: TRBJ1-4; size: NA; V: TRBV10-3; D: NA
DNA: TGTGCCAGCCGGGACCCAGACAGGCTCTATGGCTACACCTTC; CDR3: CASRDPDRLYGYTF; J: TRBJ1-2; size: few; V: TRBV27; D: NA
DNA: TGTGCCAGCAGCTATTTTACAGGGACTTCTTATGGCTACACCTTC; CDR3: CASSYFTGTSYGYTF; J: TRBJ1-2; size: NA; V: TRBV7-2; D: NA
DNA: TGCGCCAGCTTAGCGGGGGGGCTCCACAATGAGCAGTTCTTC; CDR3: CASLAGGLHNEQFF; J: TRBJ2-1; size: NA; V: TRBV5-1; D: TRBD2
DNA: TGCAGTGCTAGTGTACAGGGGGAAGGTGGCTACACCTTC; CDR3: CSASVQGEGGYTF; J: TRBJ1-2; size: many; V: TRBV20-1; D: TRBD1
DNA: TGCAGTGCTAGAGAGAGCGGGGAAGAGACCCAGTACTTC; CDR3: CSARESGEETQYF; J: TRBJ2-5; size: NA; V: TRBV20-1; D: TRBD2
DNA: TGCGCCAGCAGCCAAGTCCCGGGCAATCAGCCCCAGCATTTT; CDR3: CASSQVPGNQPQHF; J: TRBJ1-5; size: few; V: TRBV4-3; D: NA
DNA: TGTGCCAGCAGTGGGACAGGGAAGAGTACCTCCTACAATGAGCAGTTCTTC; CDR3: CASSGTGKSTSYNEQFF; J: TRBJ2-1; size: NA; V: TRBV28; D: TRBD1
DNA: TGTGCCAGCAGCGGGGGATCGGGGGGCCTAAGGACGGGGCTTCTTTTCGAAAACATTCAGTACTTC; CDR3: CASSGGSGGLRTGLLFENIQYF; J: TRBJ2-4; size: few; V: TRBV11-2; D: NA
DNA: TGTGCCACCAGTGCATTAGCGGGGTTGAGCTCCTACAATGAGCAGTTCTTC; CDR3: CATSALAGLSSYNEQFF; J: TRBJ2-1; size: NA; V: TRBV24-1; D: TRBD2
DNA: TGTGCCACCAGCAGAGACCAGGGGGACTCTGAAGCTTTCTTT; CDR3: CATSRDQGDSEAFF; J: TRBJ1-1; size: NA; V: TRBV15; D: TRBD1
DNA: TGTGCCAGCAGCCAAGCGGTTAACTCCTACGAGCAGTACTTC; CDR3: CASSQAVNSYEQYF; J: TRBJ2-7; size: few; V: TRBV3-1; D: NA
DNA: TGTGCCAGCAGTCACCCCCCTTGGGGGACATATGGCTACACCTTC; CDR3: CASSHPPWGTYGYTF; J: TRBJ1-2; size: few; V: TRBV28; D: NA
DNA: TGTGCCAGCAGTGGATCAGGTGGGGGGCATGACTACGAGCAGTACTTC; CDR3: CASSGSGGGHDYEQYF; J: TRBJ2-7; size: NA; V: TRBV2; D: NA
DNA: TGTGCCAACAGGGCGGGGGGAAACACCGGGGAGCTGTTTTTT; CDR3: CANRAGGNTGELFF; J: TRBJ2-2; size: NA; V: TRBV6-5; D: TRBD2
DNA: TGCGTCAGCAGCCAAGATTTCGGCAGGGGGCGAGAGCAGTACTTC; CDR3: CVSSQDFGRGREQYF; J: TRBJ2-5; size: few; V: TRBV4-3; D: TRBD1
DNA: TGCAGCACCCGGGGACAGGGGGCAGCTTTCTTT; CDR3: CSTRGQGAAFF; J: TRBJ1-1; size: NA; V: TRBV29-1; D: TRBD1
DNA: TGTGCCAGCCCATGTGACAGGACCAACACTGAAGCTTTCTTT; CDR3: CASPCDRTNTEAFF; J: TRBJ1-1; size: NA; V: TRBV18; D: NA
DNA: TGTGCCAGCAGCTTTCGAGGAGGTGATCAGCCCCAGCATTTT; CDR3: CASSFRGGDQPQHF; J: TRBJ1-5; size: few; V: TRBV7-2; D: NA
DNA: TGTGCCAGCAGCTCCGACGGGACTCCGTCCGGGACCCAGTACTTC; CDR3: CASSSDGTPSGTQYF; J: TRBJ2-5; size: few; V: TRBV11-1; D: NA
DNA: TGTGCCAGCAGTACCGTGAGGGGCTACACCTTC; CDR3: CASSTVRGYTF; J: TRBJ1-2; size: NA; V: TRBV28; D: NA
DNA: TGCGCCAGCAGCTTGGGTCCTCCGGCGGGCAATCAGCCCCAGCATTTT; CDR3: CASSLGPPAGNQPQHF; J: TRBJ1-5; size: NA; V: TRBV5-1; D: NA
DNA: TGTGCCACCAGCAGAGAAGGACGGAAAACCTACAATGAGCAGTTCTTC; CDR3: CATSREGRKTYNEQFF; J: TRBJ2-1; size: few; V: TRBV15; D: NA
DNA: TGCGCCAGCAGCCTACCCGATGGTCACTATGGCTACACCTTC; CDR3: CASSLPDGHYGYTF; J: TRBJ1-2; size: NA; V: TRBV4-1; D: NA
DNA: TGTGCCAGCAGCCCCGAGACGGGACAGAATTACAATGAGCAGTTCTTC; CDR3: CASSPETGQNYNEQFF; J: TRBJ2-1; size: NA; V: TRBV9; D: TRBD1
DNA: TGTGCCAGCAGCTTATTGGGAGTGATCAATGAGCAGTTCTTC; CDR3: CASSLLGVINEQFF; J: TRBJ2-1; size: few; V: TRBV7-9; D: NA
DNA: TGTGCCAGCAGTCTACATAGTAACACTGAAGCTTTCTTT; CDR3: CASSLHSNTEAFF; J: TRBJ1-1; size: NA; V: TRBV16; D: NA
DNA: TGTGCCAGCCGGGACACTCTCTCTGGGGCCAACGTCCTGACTTTC; CDR3: CASRDTLSGANVLTF; J: TRBJ2-6; size: NA; V: TRBV28; D: NA
DNA: TGCGCCAGCAGCCAAGATGGGGGTTGGAGCTACACCTTC; CDR3: CASSQDGGWSYTF; J: TRBJ1-2; size: NA; V: TRBV4-3; D: NA
DNA: TGTGCCAGCAGCCTAGGGGGACCCCACCAGCCCCAGCATTTT; CDR3: CASSLGGPHQPQHF; J: TRBJ1-5; size: NA; V: TRBV9; D: NA
DNA: TGCAGTGCTAGGCCGCCAACAGCACCGACCTACAATGAGCAGTTCTTC; CDR3: CSARPPTAPTYNEQFF; J: TRBJ2-1; size: NA; V: TRBV20-1; D: NA
DNA: TGCAGTGTCATTGACAGGGTGGCCTACAATGAGCAGTTCTTC; CDR3: CSVIDRVAYNEQFF; J: TRBJ2-1; size: NA; V: TRBV20-1; D: TRBD1
DNA: TGTGCCAGCAGTGACGAGGGACTAGCGGCCGTCCCCTACCCCTACGAGCAGTACTTC; CDR3: CASSDEGLAAVPYPYEQYF; J: TRBJ2-7; size: NA; V: TRBV6-2/TRBV6-3; D: TRBD2
DNA: TGTGCCAGCAGCGTAAGTGGGGGGGCAGGGACTGAAGCTTTCTTT; CDR3: CASSVSGGAGTEAFF; J: TRBJ1-1; size: NA; V: TRBV9; D: NA
DNA: TGTGCCACCAGCAGGGGGACAGGGCTGTATGGCTACACCTTC; CDR3: CATSRGTGLYGYTF; J: TRBJ1-2; size: few; V: TRBV15; D: TRBD1
DNA: TGTGCCAGCAGCCCCAGCCGACAGGGGCCCATCTATGGCTACACCTTC; CDR3: CASSPSRQGPIYGYTF; J: TRBJ1-2; size: few; V: TRBV7-9; D: TRBD1
DNA: TGTGCCAGCAGCCCGTCGCTAGCGGGGGCCGGGGAGACCCAGTACTTC; CDR3: CASSPSLAGAGETQYF; J: TRBJ2-5; size: NA; V: TRBV7-2; D: TRBD2
DNA: TGTGCCAGCAACAAAGACGGGGGCTCCTACAATGAGCAGTTCTTC; CDR3: CASNKDGGSYNEQFF; J: TRBJ2-1; size: NA; V: TRBV9; D: NA
DNA: TGCGTCAGCAGCCATGCAGGGCCACCCCTCCACTTT; CDR3: CVSSHAGPPLHF; J: TRBJ1-6; size: NA; V: TRBV4-3; D: NA
DNA: TGTGCCAGCAGCTCTTACACGACAGGGGGGCGAAATGAGCAGTTCTTC; CDR3: CASSSYTTGGRNEQFF; J: TRBJ2-1; size: few; V: TRBV4-2; D: TRBD1
DNA: TGTGCCATCAACGGGCGTCCAACTAGCGGGGAGATGAGCACAGATACGCAGTATTTT; CDR3: CAINGRPTSGEMSTDTQYF; J: TRBJ2-3; size: NA; V: TRBV10-3; D: TRBD2
DNA: TGTGCCAGCAGCCCTGGGACTACCAATACGCAGTATTTT; CDR3: CASSPGTTNTQYF; J: TRBJ2-3; size: NA; V: TRBV13; D: TRBD2
DNA: TGTGCCAGCAGCCTTCTTAACCTGGACAGTGATTCACCCCTCCACTTT; CDR3: CASSLLNLDSDSPLHF; J: TRBJ1-6; size: few; V: TRBV7-2; D: NA